This TCR beta chain was sequenced in a study of T cell changes during pregnancy in multiple sclerosis. TCRdb's table, derived via immunoSEQ multiplex PCR, lists solely in-frame clones and lacks some. The table lists fewer than 65,000 clones, around 90% of them singletons, with about 0.4% in the top ten. V lost 8 bases to trimming and J lost 7 bases; unmatched junction nucleotides: 19. Germline V gene lookup returns CDR1 SGHTA and CDR2 FQGNSA. The CDR3 contains 16 residues. This sequence was found in a female donor with multiple sclerosis, enrolled in a pregnancy study. The sample consisted of CD4+ T cells from peripheral blood mononuclear cells, taken after pregnancy. This chain uses TRBV7-2 with TRBJ2-7, with 8 bases identical to TRBD2. The CDR3 protein is CASRSTGLLTGGEQYF. The CDR3 DNA reads TGTGCCAGCCGCTCAACGGGACTACTCACGGGGGGGGAGCAGTACTTC.